This section outlines one T cell receptor beta chain sequence together with its context. The PCR contained 60 Vbeta and 13 Jbeta primers. Libraries were prepared by immunoSEQ multiplex PCR; TCRdb keeps only in-frame clonotypes and omits some of them. The table has 150,000 to 200,000 clones, 75% to 85% seen once; the top ten hold roughly 2%. This specimen belongs to a study of cytomegalovirus exposure and HLA in healthy donors. The V gene lost 2 bases and the J gene lost 4 bases, with 4 bases spanning the gap. CDR1 is SGHRS, CDR2 YFSETQ, per germline. This CDR3 comprises 11 residues. The sequence was obtained from a woman aged 25 to 39 in good health and CMV-seronegative. The sequenced sample was PBMCs. V gene TRBV5-1 combines with J gene TRBJ2-7; D gene ambiguous. The CDR3 sequence: CASSFHYEQYF. The CDR3 DNA reads TGCGCCAGCAGCTTCCATTACGAGCAGTACTTC.